This TCR beta chain appears in the sequencing data of a study of blood T cells in healthy people across ages. This clonotype came up many times. Its matching antigen is unknown. Next came a second PCR, run for about 7 to 12 cycles, which used a sample-barcoded 5' primer along with a J-beta primer mix. A single record per CDR3 protein comes from TCRdb applying MiXCR to the 5' RACE reads. The sample lists about 810,000 distinct CDR3 sequences; about 36% were seen once. Isolation of PBMCs gave at least 6.5 million cells per sample. The authors extracted at least 6 micrograms of total RNA per sample. Trimming shortened V by 3 bases and J by 3 bases, and 9 bases separated the two germline ends. This CDR3 is 13 amino acids long. Germline V gene lookup returns CDR1 SGDLS and CDR2 YYNGEE. Study-level results: The fall in TCR beta diversity per million T cells was roughly linear with age. Whereas aged donors had fewer naive CD4+ cells, long-lived donors had more of them and higher diversity.

Sequencing was done on a sample of blood. The TCR sequence derives from a man aged 18-30 years in good health. The chain employs TRBV9 and TRBJ1-2; weak D call: TRBD1 (6 bases). The CDR3 bases are TGTGCCAGCAGCGCAGGGGAGGACTATGGCTACACCTTC. Protein: CASSAGEDYGYTF.